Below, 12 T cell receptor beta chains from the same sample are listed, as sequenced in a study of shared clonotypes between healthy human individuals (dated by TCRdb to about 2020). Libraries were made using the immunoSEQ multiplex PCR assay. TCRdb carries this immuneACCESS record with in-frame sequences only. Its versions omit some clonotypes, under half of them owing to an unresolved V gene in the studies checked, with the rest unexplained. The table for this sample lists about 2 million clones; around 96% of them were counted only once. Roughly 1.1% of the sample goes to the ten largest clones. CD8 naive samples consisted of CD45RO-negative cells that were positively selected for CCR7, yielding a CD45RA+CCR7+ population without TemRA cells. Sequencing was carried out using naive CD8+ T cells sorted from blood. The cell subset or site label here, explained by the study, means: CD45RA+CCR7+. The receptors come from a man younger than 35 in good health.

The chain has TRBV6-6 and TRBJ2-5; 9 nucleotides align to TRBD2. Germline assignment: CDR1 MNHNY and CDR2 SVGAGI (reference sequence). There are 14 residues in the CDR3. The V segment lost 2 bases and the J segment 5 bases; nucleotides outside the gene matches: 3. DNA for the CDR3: TGTGCCAGCAGTTACGTAGGACTAGCGGAGACCCAGTACTTC. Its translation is CASSYVGLAETQYF.

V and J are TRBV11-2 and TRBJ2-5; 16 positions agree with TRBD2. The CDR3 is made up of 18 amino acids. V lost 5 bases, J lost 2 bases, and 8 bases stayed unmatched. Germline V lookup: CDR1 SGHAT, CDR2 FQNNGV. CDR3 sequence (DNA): TGTGCCAGCAGCCCCGGGACTAGCGGGAGGGTCACGCAAGAGACCCAGTACTTC. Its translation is CASSPGTSGRVTQETQYF.

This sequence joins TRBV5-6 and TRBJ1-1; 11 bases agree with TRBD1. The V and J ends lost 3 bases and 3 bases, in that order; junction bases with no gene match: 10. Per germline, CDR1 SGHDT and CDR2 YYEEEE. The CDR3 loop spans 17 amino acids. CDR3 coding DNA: TGTGCCAGCAGCTCGGTTGGACAGGGGGCCCTGGACACTGAAGCTTTCTTT. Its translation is CASSSVGQGALDTEAFF.

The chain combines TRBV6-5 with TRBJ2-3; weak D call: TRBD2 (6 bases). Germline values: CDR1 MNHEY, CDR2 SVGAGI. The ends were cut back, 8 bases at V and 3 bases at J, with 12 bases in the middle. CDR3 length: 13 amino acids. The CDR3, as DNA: TGTGCCAGCGGAGCGGGTTGGACAGATACGCAGTATTTT. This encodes CASGAGWTDTQYF.

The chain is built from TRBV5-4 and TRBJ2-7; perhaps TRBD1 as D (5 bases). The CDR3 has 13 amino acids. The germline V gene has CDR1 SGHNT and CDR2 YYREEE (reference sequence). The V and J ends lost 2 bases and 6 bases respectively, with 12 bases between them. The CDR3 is CASSFSRVAEQYF. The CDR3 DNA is TGTGCCAGCAGCTTTTCCAGGGTTGCCGAGCAGTACTTC.

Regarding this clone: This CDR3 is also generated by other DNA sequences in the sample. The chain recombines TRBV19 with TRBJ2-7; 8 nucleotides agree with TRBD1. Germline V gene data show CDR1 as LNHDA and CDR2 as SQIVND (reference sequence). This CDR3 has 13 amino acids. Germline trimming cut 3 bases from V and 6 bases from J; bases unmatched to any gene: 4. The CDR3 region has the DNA TGTGCCAGTAGTATCGGGACAGGTCGCGAGCAGTACTTC. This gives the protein CASSIGTGREQYF.

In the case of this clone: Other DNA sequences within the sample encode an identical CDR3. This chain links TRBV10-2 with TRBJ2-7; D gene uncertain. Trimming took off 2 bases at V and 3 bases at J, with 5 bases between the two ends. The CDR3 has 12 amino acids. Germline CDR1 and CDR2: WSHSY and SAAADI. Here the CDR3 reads CASSETSYEQYF. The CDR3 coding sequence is TGCGCCAGCAGTGAGACCAGCTACGAGCAGTACTTC.

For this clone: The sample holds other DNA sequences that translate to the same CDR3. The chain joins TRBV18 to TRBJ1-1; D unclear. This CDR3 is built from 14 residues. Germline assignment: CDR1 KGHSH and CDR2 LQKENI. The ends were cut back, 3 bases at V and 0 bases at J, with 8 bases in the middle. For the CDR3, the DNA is TGTGCCAGCTCACCCGGAACTGTGAACACTGAAGCTTTCTTT. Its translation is CASSPGTVNTEAFF.

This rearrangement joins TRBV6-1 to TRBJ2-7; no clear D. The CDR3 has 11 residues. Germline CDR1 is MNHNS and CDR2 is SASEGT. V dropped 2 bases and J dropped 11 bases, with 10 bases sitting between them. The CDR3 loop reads CASSEQWDEYF. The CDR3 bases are TGTGCCAGCAGTGAACAGTGGGATGAGTACTTC.

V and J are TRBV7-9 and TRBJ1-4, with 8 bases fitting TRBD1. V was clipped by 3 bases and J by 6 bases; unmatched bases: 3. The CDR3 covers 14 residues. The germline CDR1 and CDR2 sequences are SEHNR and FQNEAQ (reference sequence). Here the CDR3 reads CASSLTGADEKLFF. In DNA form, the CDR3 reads TGTGCCAGCAGCTTGACAGGGGCGGATGAAAAACTGTTTTTT. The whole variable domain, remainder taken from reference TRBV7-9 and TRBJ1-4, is DTGVSQNPRHKITKRGQNVTFRCDPISEHNRLYWYRQTLGQGPEFLTYFQNEAQLEKSRLLSDRFSAERPKGSFSTLEIQRTEQGDSAMYLCASSLTGADEKLFFGSGTQLSVL.

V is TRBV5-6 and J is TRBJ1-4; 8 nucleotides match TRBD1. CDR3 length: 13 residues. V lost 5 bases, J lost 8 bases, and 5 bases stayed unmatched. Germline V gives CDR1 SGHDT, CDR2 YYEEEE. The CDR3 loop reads CASRDRAREKLFF. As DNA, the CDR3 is TGTGCCAGCAGGGACAGGGCGAGGGAAAAACTGTTTTTT.

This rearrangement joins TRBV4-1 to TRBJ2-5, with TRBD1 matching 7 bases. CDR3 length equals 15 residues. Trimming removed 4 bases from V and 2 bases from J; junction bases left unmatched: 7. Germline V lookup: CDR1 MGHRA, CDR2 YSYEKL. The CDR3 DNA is TGCGCCAGCAGCCTCGGGCCGGGACAGCAAGAGACCCAGTACTTC. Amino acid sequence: CASSLGPGQQETQYF.